This passage covers 29 T cell receptor beta chains from one sample sequenced in a study of blood T cells in healthy people across ages. Next came a second PCR, run for about 6 to 11 cycles, which used a sample-barcoded 5' primer along with a J-beta primer mix. TCRdb re-called the 5' RACE reads through MiXCR, storing one row per CDR3 protein. The sample records approximately 800,000 distinct CDR3 sequences, approximately 55% being singletons. The sample taken for sequencing was blood. These receptor sequences come from an elderly man in good health.

This clonotype was recorded once. The V gene is TRBV20-1, the J gene TRBJ2-3, with a weak D call TRBD2 (6 bases). From germline, CDR1 is DFQATT and CDR2 SNEGSKA (reference sequence). Trimming pared 0 bases from V and 1 base from J, leaving 17 bases between. This CDR3 has 17 amino acids. CDR3 amino acids: CSARDPTARGGTDTQYF. The CDR3 DNA is TGCAGTGCTAGAGACCCCACGGCGCGGGGAGGCACAGATACGCAGTATTTT.

The V and J genes are TRBV24-1 and TRBJ1-2; D ambiguous. Trimming left V 2 bases short and J 5 bases short, with 11 bases between. The CDR3 is 14 amino acids. In germline, CDR1 is KGHDR, CDR2 SFDVKD. The chain's CDR3 is CATSDSAGGYGYTF. The CDR3 bases are TGTGCCACCAGTGATTCCGCGGGCGGATATGGCTACACCTTC.

This clonotype has just a few counts. The V and J genes are TRBV2 and TRBJ1-2; D is ambiguous. Germline V gives CDR1 SNHLY, CDR2 FYNNEI. This CDR3 is built from 13 residues. V was pared by 7 bases and J by 2 bases, with 11 bases between. CDR3 bases: TGTGCCAGCACGGGGATTCTCAACTATGGCTACACCTTC. Protein sequence: CASTGILNYGYTF.

The chain carries TRBV20-1 and TRBJ2-1; TRBD2 matches at 9 bases. From germline, CDR1 is DFQATT and CDR2 SNEGSKA (reference sequence). Trimming cost V 6 bases and J 1 base; bases outside gene matches: 7. The CDR3 runs 15 residues. The DNA of the CDR3 is TGCAGTGCCCGCCCTAGCGGGATTTCCTACAATGAGCAGTTCTTC. Protein product: CSARPSGISYNEQFF.

This clonotype appeared a single time. The rearrangement uses TRBV4-1 and TRBJ2-5; unclear D gene. V was pared by 2 bases and J by 0 bases, with 10 bases between. The V gene's germline CDR1 is MGHRA and CDR2 YSYEKL. CDR3 length equals 15 residues. CDR3: CASSQSFAYQETQYF. The CDR3 DNA is TGCGCCAGCAGCCAATCCTTCGCATACCAAGAGACCCAGTACTTC.

The chain has TRBV10-1 and TRBJ2-3; tentative D call: TRBD2 (5 bases). The V gene's germline CDR1 is WNHNN and CDR2 SYGVQD (reference sequence). The CDR3 has 14 amino acids. Trimming pared 0 bases from V and 14 bases from J, leaving 18 bases between. In DNA, the CDR3 is TGCGCCAGCAGTGAGTCGAGCAGTCGGGGATACGCGTATTTT. Residues: CASSESSSRGYAYF.

The chain employs TRBV2 and TRBJ2-3; 15 bases align to TRBD2. CDR1 and CDR2 from the germline V gene are SNHLY and FYNNEI. The trim removed 10 bases at V and 2 bases at J, leaving 7 bases unmatched. The CDR3 sequence is 16 residues long. The CDR3: CAISGTSGGYTDTQYF. The CDR3 region has the DNA TGTGCCATCTCCGGGACTAGCGGGGGGTACACAGATACGCAGTATTTT.

This clonotype has only a few counts. CDR3 amino acids: CASSELTAKWETQYF. The CDR3 DNA follows: TGTGCCAGCAGTGAGTTGACTGCCAAGTGGGAGACCCAGTACTTC. V usage is TRBV25-1 and J usage is TRBJ2-5, with no clear D. The V gene lost 3 bases and the J gene lost 5 bases, with 16 bases spanning the gap. In germline, CDR1 is MGHDK, CDR2 SYGVNS. This CDR3 is 15 amino acids long.

The chain links TRBV10-3 to TRBJ2-6, with D maybe TRBD2 (6 bases). Between the trimmed V and J ends, which lost 8 bases and 0 bases, there was a span of 14 bases. The germline V gene has CDR1 ENHRY and CDR2 SYGVKD. The length of the CDR3 is 16 residues. CDR3 protein: CAIGAGGNSGANVLTF. CDR3 bases: TGTGCCATCGGTGCTGGGGGGAACTCTGGGGCCAACGTCCTGACTTTC.

V usage is TRBV6-5 and J usage is TRBJ1-2; D possibly corresponds to TRBD1 (5 bases). Germline values: CDR1 MNHEY, CDR2 SVGAGI. The length of the CDR3 is 13 residues. Trimming pared 9 bases from V and 2 bases from J, leaving 13 bases between. The CDR3 DNA sequence: TGTGCCAGTTCTTGGACACCCAACTATGGCTACACCTTC. Translating it yields CASSWTPNYGYTF.

V is TRBV3-1 and J is TRBJ1-2, with D unresolved. Per germline, CDR1 LGHDT and CDR2 YNNKEL (reference sequence). There are 15 residues in the CDR3. Deletions cut 6 bases from V and 4 bases from J, with 18 bases between. The CDR3, as DNA: TGTGCCAGCAGTCCTAGTTTAGCTTCTGGCTATGGCTACACCTTC. This translates into CASSPSLASGYGYTF.

The chain is built from TRBV12-3 or TRBV12-4 and TRBJ2-5, with 16 bases that match TRBD2. J lost 11 bases, V lost 5 bases, and 20 bases had no gene match. The CDR3 totals 19 residues. The CDR3 region has the DNA TGTGCCAGCAGTACAGGGACTAGCGGGAGGGCGCGGGTGTTTCGGGAGCAGTACTTC. It encodes CASSTGTSGRARVFREQYF.

This chain links TRBV15 with TRBJ2-7; D not certain. Germline V gene sequence: CDR1 LNHNV, CDR2 YYDKDF (reference sequence). The CDR3 has 13 amino acids. V dropped 0 bases and J dropped 3 bases, with 6 bases sitting between them. The CDR3 protein is CATSRDLDYEQYF. The DNA of the CDR3 is TGTGCCACCAGCAGAGATCTCGACTACGAGCAGTACTTC.

This chain uses TRBV20-1 with TRBJ1-6; D unresolved. The CDR3 is made up of 16 amino acids. Trimming stripped 3 bases from V and 0 bases from J, with 12 bases between. Germline loops: CDR1 DFQATT, CDR2 SNEGSKA (reference sequence). In DNA, the CDR3 is TGCAGTGCTAGGGAGTTTGAGAGCTCCTATAATTCACCCCTCCACTTT. This sequence encodes CSAREFESSYNSPLHF.

This clonotype occurred once. This chain joins TRBV20-1 and TRBJ2-4, with TRBD2 matching 10 bases. The J call is doubtful: the DNA matches TRBJ2-7 better. The CDR3 sequence is 18 residues long. Germline-derived CDR1 and CDR2 are DFQATT and SNEGSKA (reference sequence). The CDR3 DNA reads as TGCAGTGCTAGAGTTCCGACGCTAACTAGCGGGGTGGTTCGCGAGCAGTACTTC. Protein product: CSARVPTLTSGVVREQYF.

The sample holds a few counts of this clonotype. J is TRBJ2-5 and V is TRBV9, with D possibly being TRBD2 (6 bases). The V gene's germline CDR1 is SGDLS and CDR2 YYNGEE. CDR3 size: 17 residues. Deletions cut 4 bases from V and 1 base from J, with 20 bases between. This CDR3 reads CASSPARRGEPQETQYF. CDR3 DNA sequence: TGTGCCAGCAGCCCAGCGAGGCGGGGTGAGCCCCAAGAGACCCAGTACTTC.

In this sample, this clonotype turned up a few times. This chain joins TRBV12-3 or TRBV12-4 and TRBJ1-1, with D possibly being TRBD1 (6 bases). Deletions cut 6 bases from V and 10 bases from J, with 15 bases between. This CDR3 has 12 residues. The CDR3 sequence is CASSSQGQGAFF. The CDR3 nucleotides read TGTGCCAGCAGCTCCCAGGGACAAGGAGCTTTCTTT.

The chain carries TRBV7-9 and TRBJ2-7; the D gene is possibly TRBD2 (6 bases). V dropped 5 bases and J dropped 7 bases, with 18 bases sitting between them. The CDR3 contains 14 residues. CDR1 and CDR2 from the germline V gene are SEHNR and FQNEAQ (reference sequence). CDR3 in amino acids: CASSPGTYYNEQYF. The DNA of the CDR3 is TGTGCCAGCAGCCCCGGGACTTATTACAATGAGCAGTACTTC.

The chain links TRBV6-5 to TRBJ1-5; TRBD1 aligns across 8 bases. The V and J ends lost 6 bases and 6 bases, in that order; junction bases with no gene match: 7. The CDR3 sequence is 14 residues long. Germline CDR1 reads MNHEY; CDR2 reads SVGAGI. The CDR3 nucleotides are TGTGCCAGCAGGGGGACAGGTATAAGTCAGCCCCAGCATTTT. The encoded protein is CASRGTGISQPQHF.

This clonotype was observed a few times. The chain carries TRBV21-1 and TRBJ1-6; the DNA was not used to check the table's D call, TRBD1. TRBV21-1 is flagged as a pseudogene. The CDR3 extends over 13 amino acids. The CDR3 region is CASTDRGVSPLHF. DNA for the CDR3: TGTGCCAGCACCGACAGGGGCGTTTCACCCCTCCACTTT.

The chain recombines TRBV11-2 with TRBJ2-7, with TRBD1 identical over 11 bases. Trimming cost V 5 bases and J 4 bases; bases outside gene matches: 7. The CDR3 consists of 15 residues. Germline values: CDR1 SGHAT, CDR2 FQNNGV. The CDR3 nucleotides read TGTGCCAGCAGCGGCTGGGACAGGGGGAGGTACGAGCAGTACTTC. Translated, it gives CASSGWDRGRYEQYF.

The J gene is TRBJ2-4, the V gene TRBV5-1; TRBD1 agrees at 8 bases. Trimming cost V 3 bases and J 8 bases; bases outside gene matches: 7. CDR3 size: 14 residues. In germline, CDR1 is SGHRS, CDR2 YFSETQ. CDR3 in DNA: TGCGCCAGCAGCTCGGAGGACAGGGCGTACATTCAGTACTTC. Translation: CASSSEDRAYIQYF.

The chain links TRBV6-1 to TRBJ2-1, with TRBD2 identical over 7 bases. Germline V gives CDR1 MNHNS, CDR2 SASEGT. The V segment lost 7 bases and the J segment 6 bases; nucleotides outside the gene matches: 15. The CDR3 length is 16 residues. The CDR3 DNA follows: TGTGCCAGCACCGAACTAGCGCAACAATGGGGCAATGAGCAGTTCTTC. This encodes CASTELAQQWGNEQFF.

The V gene is TRBV15, the J gene TRBJ2-5; D is ambiguous. CDR1 is LNHNV and CDR2 is YYDKDF in the germline V gene (reference sequence). There are 13 residues in the CDR3. V was trimmed by 0 bases and J by 11 bases, leaving 13 bases between them. CDR3 in amino acids: CATSRDNHQQQYF. The CDR3 DNA follows: TGTGCCACCAGCAGAGATAACCACCAGCAGCAGTACTTC. Full variable domain (outside the CDR3, taken from reference TRBV15 and TRBJ2-5): DAMVIQNPRYQVTQFGKPVTLSCSQTLNHNVMYWYQQKSSQAPKLLFHYYDKDFNNEADTPDNFQSRRPNTSFCFLDIRSPGLGDTAMYLCATSRDNHQQQYFGPGTRLLVL.

The sample holds a few counts of this clonotype. The J gene is TRBJ2-1, the V gene TRBV7-2, with TRBD2 matching 10 bases. Germline V gene data show CDR1 as SGHTA and CDR2 as FQGNSA. The junction had 3 bases not matched to a gene; V was cut back by 1 base and J by 6 bases. This CDR3 is 15 amino acids long. CDR3 protein: CASSLEAGGPNEQFF. The CDR3 DNA sequence: TGTGCCAGCAGCTTAGAAGCGGGAGGGCCCAATGAGCAGTTCTTC.

The chain employs TRBV11-1 and TRBJ2-1; no definite D call. The germline V gene has CDR1 SGHAT and CDR2 FQDESV (reference sequence). CDR3 length: 14 amino acids. V gave up 5 bases and J gave up 2 bases, with 10 bases separating them. The CDR3 DNA is TGTGCCAGCAGCCAGATGGCCACCTACAATGAGCAGTTCTTC. It encodes CASSQMATYNEQFF.

The rearrangement links TRBV20-1 to TRBJ1-1; D is possibly TRBD1 (6 bases). Per germline, CDR1 DFQATT and CDR2 SNEGSKA (reference sequence). The CDR3 contains 13 residues. Deletions cut 8 bases from V and 6 bases from J, with 19 bases between. The CDR3 spells CSFYRERIAEAFF. CDR3 bases: TGCAGTTTTTACAGGGAGCGGATCGCTGAAGCTTTCTTT.

This clonotype was detected only a few times. CDR3 sequence (DNA): TGTGCCAGCAGTGTTCTATGGGACTACTGGAACGAGCAGTACTTC. Protein: CASSVLWDYWNEQYF. The chain links TRBV12-3 or TRBV12-4 to TRBJ2-5; 7 bases align to TRBD2. The J call is in doubt because the DNA end fits TRBJ2-7 better. The CDR3 extends over 15 amino acids.

V is TRBV6-5 and J is TRBJ2-1, with 13 nucleotides matching TRBD2. The CDR3 spans 14 residues. The J segment lost 11 bases and the V segment lost 6 bases, leaving 7 bases of the junction unmatched. CDR1 and CDR2 from the germline V gene are MNHEY and SVGAGI. CDR3: CASRGVTSGGKQFF. In DNA form, the CDR3 reads TGTGCCAGCAGGGGGGTGACTAGCGGGGGGAAGCAGTTCTTC.